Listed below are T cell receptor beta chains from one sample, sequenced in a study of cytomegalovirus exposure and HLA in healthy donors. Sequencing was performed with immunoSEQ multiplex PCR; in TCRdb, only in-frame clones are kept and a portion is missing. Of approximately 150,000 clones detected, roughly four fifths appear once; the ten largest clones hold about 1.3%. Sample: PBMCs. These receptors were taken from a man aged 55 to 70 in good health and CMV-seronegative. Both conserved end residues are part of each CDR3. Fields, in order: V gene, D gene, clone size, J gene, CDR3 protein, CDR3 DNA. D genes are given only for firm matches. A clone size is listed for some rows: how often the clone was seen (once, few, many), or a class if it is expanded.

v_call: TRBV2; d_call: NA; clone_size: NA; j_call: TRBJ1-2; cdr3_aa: CASSQYQGLGGYTF; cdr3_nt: TGTGCCAGCTCTCAATATCAGGGCCTAGGAGGCTACACCTTC
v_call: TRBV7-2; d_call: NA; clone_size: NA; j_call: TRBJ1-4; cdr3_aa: CASSLEGGQGYEKLFF; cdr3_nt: TGTGCCAGCAGCTTAGAGGGGGGGCAGGGTTATGAAAAACTGTTTTTT
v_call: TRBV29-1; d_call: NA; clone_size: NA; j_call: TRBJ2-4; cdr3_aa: CSVEETGGKNIQYF; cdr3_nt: TGCAGCGTTGAAGAGACCGGAGGAAAAAACATTCAGTACTTC
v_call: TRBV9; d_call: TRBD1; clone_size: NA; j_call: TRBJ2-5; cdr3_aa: CASSVTGAQETQYF; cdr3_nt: TGTGCCAGCAGCGTGACAGGGGCCCAAGAGACCCAGTACTTC
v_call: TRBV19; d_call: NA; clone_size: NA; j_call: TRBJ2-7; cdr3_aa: CASRVSGANEQYF; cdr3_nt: TGTGCCAGTAGGGTGTCAGGGGCCAACGAGCAGTACTTC
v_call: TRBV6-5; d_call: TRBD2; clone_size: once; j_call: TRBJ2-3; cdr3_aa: CASSYSGLAGADTQYF; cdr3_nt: TGTGCCAGCAGTTACTCGGGACTAGCGGGGGCAGATACGCAGTATTTT
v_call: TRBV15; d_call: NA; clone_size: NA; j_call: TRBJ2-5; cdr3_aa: CATSLRQNKETQYF; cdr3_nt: TGTGCCACCAGCTTACGACAGAACAAAGAGACCCAGTACTTC
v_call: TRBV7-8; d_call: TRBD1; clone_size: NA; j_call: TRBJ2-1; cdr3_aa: CASSAGQGRGNEQFF; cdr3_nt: TGTGCCAGCAGCGCCGGACAGGGAAGAGGCAATGAGCAGTTCTTC
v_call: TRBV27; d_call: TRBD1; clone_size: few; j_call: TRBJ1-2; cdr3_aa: CASSPRTGPPIRYTF; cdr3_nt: TGTGCCAGCAGTCCTCGGACAGGTCCCCCTATACGCTACACCTTC
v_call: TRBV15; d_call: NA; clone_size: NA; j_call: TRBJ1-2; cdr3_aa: CATSRELAAYGYTF; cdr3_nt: TGTGCCACCAGCAGAGAACTGGCGGCCTATGGCTACACCTTC
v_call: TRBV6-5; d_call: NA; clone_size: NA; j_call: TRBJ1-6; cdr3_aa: CASSFGWGGSPLHF; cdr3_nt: TGTGCCAGCAGTTTCGGTTGGGGGGGCTCACCCCTCCACTTT
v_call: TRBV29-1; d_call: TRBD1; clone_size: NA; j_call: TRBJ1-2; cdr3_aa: CSVERTGLGYTF; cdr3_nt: TGCAGCGTTGAAAGGACAGGGCTTGGCTACACCTTC
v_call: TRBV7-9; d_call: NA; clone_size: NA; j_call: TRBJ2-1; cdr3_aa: CSSSLLARGGSYNEQFF; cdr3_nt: TGTTCCAGCAGCTTACTGGCTAGAGGAGGATCCTACAATGAGCAGTTCTTC
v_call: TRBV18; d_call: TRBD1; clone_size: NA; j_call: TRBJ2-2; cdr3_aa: CASSPRTGGHANTGELFF; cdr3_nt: TGTGCCAGCTCTCCCCGTACAGGGGGACACGCGAACACCGGGGAGCTGTTTTTT
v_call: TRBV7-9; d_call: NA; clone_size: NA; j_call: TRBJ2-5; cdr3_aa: CASSLGLTRETQYF; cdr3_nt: TGTGCCAGCAGCCTTGGACTGACCCGAGAGACCCAGTACTTC
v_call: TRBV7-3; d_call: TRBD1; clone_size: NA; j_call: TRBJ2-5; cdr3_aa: CASSLTGGQETQYF; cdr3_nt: TGTGCCAGCAGCCTGACAGGGGGCCAAGAGACCCAGTACTTC
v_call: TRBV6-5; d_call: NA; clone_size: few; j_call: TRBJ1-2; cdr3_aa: CASSRGQVDGYTF; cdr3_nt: TGTGCCAGCAGCCGGGGACAAGTGGACGGCTACACCTTC
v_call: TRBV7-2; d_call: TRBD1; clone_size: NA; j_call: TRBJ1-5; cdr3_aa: CASSLVTGGGGQPQHF; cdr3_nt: TGTGCCAGCAGCTTAGTCACAGGGGGCGGGGGGCAGCCCCAGCATTTT
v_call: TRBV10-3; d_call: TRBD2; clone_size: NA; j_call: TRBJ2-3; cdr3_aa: CAISDGAGGNADTQYF; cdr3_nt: TGTGCCATCAGTGATGGGGCGGGGGGCAATGCTGATACGCAGTATTTT
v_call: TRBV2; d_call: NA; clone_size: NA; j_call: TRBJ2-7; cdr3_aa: CASALTPGGTPSYEQYF; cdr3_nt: TGTGCCAGCGCGCTAACCCCGGGCGGGACGCCATCGTACGAGCAGTACTTC
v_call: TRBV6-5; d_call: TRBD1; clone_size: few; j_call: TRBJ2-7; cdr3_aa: CASTSGQESHEQYF; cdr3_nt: TGTGCCAGCACCTCGGGACAGGAGAGCCACGAGCAGTACTTC
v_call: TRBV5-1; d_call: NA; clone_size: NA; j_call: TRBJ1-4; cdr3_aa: CASSLAGTTNEKLFF; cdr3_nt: TGCGCCAGCAGCTTGGCAGGGACAACTAATGAAAAACTGTTTTTT
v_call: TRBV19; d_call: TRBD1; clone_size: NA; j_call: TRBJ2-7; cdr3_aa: CASSATGVLSFEQYF; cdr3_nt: TGTGCCAGTAGTGCCACAGGGGTGCTGTCTTTCGAGCAGTACTTC
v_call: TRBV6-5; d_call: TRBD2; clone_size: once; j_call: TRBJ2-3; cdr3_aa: CASSYQAGVADTQYF; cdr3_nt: TGTGCCAGCAGTTACCAAGCGGGAGTGGCAGATACGCAGTATTTT
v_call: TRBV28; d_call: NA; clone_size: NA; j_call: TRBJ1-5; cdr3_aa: CASTGARGFNQPQHF; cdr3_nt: TGTGCCAGCACAGGAGCTCGGGGATTCAATCAGCCCCAGCATTTT
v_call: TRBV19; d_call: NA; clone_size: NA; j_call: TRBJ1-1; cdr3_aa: CASTLYTEAFF; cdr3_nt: TGTGCCAGTACCCTCTACACTGAAGCTTTCTTT
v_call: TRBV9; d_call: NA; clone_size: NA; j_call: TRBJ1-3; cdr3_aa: CASSVDSLSGNTIYF; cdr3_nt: TGTGCCAGCAGCGTCGACAGCTTATCTGGAAACACCATATATTTT
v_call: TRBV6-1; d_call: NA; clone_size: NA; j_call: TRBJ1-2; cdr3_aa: CASSEVGTTYGYTF; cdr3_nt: TGTGCCAGCAGTGAAGTAGGGACAACCTATGGCTACACCTTC
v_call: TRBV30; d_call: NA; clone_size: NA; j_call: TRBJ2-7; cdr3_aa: CAWSAPGGFGGQYF; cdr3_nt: TGTGCCTGGAGTGCCCCCGGAGGGTTTGGTGGGCAGTACTTC
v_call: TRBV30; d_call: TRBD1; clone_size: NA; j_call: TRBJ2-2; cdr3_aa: CAYRGTFTGELFF; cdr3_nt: TGTGCCTACAGGGGGACCTTCACCGGGGAGCTGTTTTTT
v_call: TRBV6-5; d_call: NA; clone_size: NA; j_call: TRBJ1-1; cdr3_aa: CASLRGWRENTEAFF; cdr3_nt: TGTGCCAGCCTTCGGGGCTGGAGGGAAAACACTGAAGCTTTCTTT
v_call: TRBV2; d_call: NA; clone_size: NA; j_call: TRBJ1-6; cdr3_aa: CASSSQGYSPLHF; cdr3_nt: TGTGCCAGCAGTTCTCAGGGTTATTCACCCCTCCACTTT
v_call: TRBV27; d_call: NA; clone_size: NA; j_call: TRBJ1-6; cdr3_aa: CASSLNGREGSPLHF; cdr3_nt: TGTGCCAGCAGTTTAAACGGCAGGGAAGGTTCACCCCTCCACTTT
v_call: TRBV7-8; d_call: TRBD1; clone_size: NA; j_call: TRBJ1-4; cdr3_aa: CASTPYRGRANEKLFF; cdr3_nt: TGTGCCAGCACACCTTACAGGGGTAGGGCTAATGAAAAACTGTTTTTT
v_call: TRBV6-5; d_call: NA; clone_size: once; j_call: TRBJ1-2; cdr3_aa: CASSYSGQSYGYTF; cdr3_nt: TGTGCCAGCAGTTATTCGGGTCAGAGCTATGGCTACACCTTC
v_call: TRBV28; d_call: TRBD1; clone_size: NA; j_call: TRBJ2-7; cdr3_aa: CASRPQGTYEQYF; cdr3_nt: TGTGCCAGCAGACCACAGGGGACCTACGAGCAGTACTTC
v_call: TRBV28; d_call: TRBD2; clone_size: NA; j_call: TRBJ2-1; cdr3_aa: CASSSFQGTSIDEQFF; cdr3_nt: TGTGCCAGCAGTTCTTTTCAAGGGACTAGCATCGATGAGCAGTTCTTC
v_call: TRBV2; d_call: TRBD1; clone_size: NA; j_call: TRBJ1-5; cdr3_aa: CATSDRGQQPQHF; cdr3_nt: TGTGCCACATCGGACAGGGGCCAACAGCCCCAGCATTTT
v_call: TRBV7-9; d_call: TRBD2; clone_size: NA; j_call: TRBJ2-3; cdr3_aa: CASSLKTRTSGADTQYF; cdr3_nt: TGTGCCAGCAGCTTAAAGACGCGGACTAGCGGGGCAGATACGCAGTATTTT
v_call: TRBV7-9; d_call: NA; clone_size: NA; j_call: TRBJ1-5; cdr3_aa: CASSYSNQPQHF; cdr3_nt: TGTGCCAGCAGCTACTCCAATCAGCCCCAGCATTTT
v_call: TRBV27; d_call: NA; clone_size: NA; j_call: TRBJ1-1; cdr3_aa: CASSLQGLTEAFF; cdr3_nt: TGTGCCAGCAGCCTACAGGGTTTGACTGAAGCTTTCTTT
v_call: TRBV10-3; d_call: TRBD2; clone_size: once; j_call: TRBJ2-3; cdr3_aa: CATKGDERGIDTQYF; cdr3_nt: TGTGCCACCAAAGGGGATGAGCGGGGCATAGATACGCAGTATTTT
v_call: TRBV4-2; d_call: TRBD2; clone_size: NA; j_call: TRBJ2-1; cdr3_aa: CASSQFTGTSGHEQFF; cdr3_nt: TGTGCCAGCAGCCAATTTACCGGGACTAGCGGACATGAGCAGTTCTTC
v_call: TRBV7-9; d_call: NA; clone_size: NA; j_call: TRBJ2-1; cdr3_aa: CSSSPTYNEQFF; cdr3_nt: TGTTCCAGCAGCCCTACCTACAATGAGCAGTTCTTC
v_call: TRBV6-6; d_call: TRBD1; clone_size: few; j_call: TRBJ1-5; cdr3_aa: CASSPPGDRGQPQHF; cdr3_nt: TGTGCCAGCAGCCCCCCGGGGGACAGGGGGCAGCCCCAGCATTTT
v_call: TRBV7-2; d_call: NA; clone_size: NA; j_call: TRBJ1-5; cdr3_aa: CASSPGSVYSNQPQHF; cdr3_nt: TGTGCCAGCAGCCCCGGGTCCGTTTATAGCAATCAGCCCCAGCATTTT
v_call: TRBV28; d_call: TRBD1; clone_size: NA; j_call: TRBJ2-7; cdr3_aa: CASRIGTGFKQYF; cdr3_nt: TGTGCCAGCAGAATAGGGACAGGGTTTAAGCAGTACTTC
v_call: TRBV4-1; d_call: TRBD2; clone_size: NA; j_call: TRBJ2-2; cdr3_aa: CASSRGLAGTGELFF; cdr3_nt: TGCGCCAGCAGCCGCGGACTAGCGGGCACCGGGGAGCTGTTTTTT
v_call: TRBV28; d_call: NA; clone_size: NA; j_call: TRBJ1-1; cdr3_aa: CASSLMAAEAFF; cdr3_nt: TGTGCCAGCAGTTTAATGGCTGCTGAAGCTTTCTTT
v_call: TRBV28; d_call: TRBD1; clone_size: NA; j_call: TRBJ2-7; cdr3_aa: CASSPRQGRYEQYF; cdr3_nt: TGTGCCAGCAGTCCGAGACAGGGGAGGTACGAGCAGTACTTC
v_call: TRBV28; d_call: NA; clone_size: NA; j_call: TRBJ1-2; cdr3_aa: CASSLGGQPSNYGYTF; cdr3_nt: TGTGCCAGCAGTTTAGGAGGACAGCCTTCTAACTATGGCTACACCTTC
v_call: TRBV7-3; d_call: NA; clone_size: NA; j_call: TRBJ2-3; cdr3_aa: CASSPQGGYTDTQYF; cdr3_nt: TGTGCCAGCAGCCCCCAGGGGGGATACACAGATACGCAGTATTTT
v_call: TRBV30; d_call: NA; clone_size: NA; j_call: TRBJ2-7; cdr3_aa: CAWIQTEPYEQYF; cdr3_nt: TGTGCCTGGATCCAGACAGAGCCCTACGAGCAGTACTTC
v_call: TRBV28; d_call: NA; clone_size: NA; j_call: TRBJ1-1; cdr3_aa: CASSILQNTEAFF; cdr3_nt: TGTGCCAGCAGCATACTCCAGAACACTGAAGCTTTCTTT